The T cell receptor beta chain described here comes from a study of cytomegalovirus exposure and HLA in healthy donors. The wider study: In terms of ancestry, the Caucasian-associated cluster contained 75% to 85% of the roughly 400 genotyped donors. Findings and caveats of the study: In vitro confirmation showed three CMV-associated chains to be CMV antigen specific.

The PCR was carried out with 60 Vbeta primers and 13 Jbeta primers. The method was immunoSEQ multiplex PCR; TCRdb's version includes in-frame clones alone and lacks a portion of them. The sample carries some 150,000 clones, about two thirds recorded once. As to this clone: Its antigen is unknown.

CDR1 is SNHLY and CDR2 is FYNNEI in the germline V gene. The CDR3 is made up of 15 amino acids. Deletions cut 6 bases from V and 6 bases from J, with 18 bases between. Sequenced input: PBMCs. V usage is TRBV2 and J usage is TRBJ2-1; possible D gene TRBD1, 5 bases. The sequence came from a man aged 50-60 years in good health and CMV-seropositive. CDR3 amino acids: CASSTQGSPANEQFF. The CDR3 DNA sequence: TGTGCCAGCAGCACCCAGGGATCCCCCGCCAATGAGCAGTTCTTC.